The sequence of this TCR beta chain was determined in a study of T cell repertoires in cytomegalovirus infection (dated by TCRdb to between 2018 and 2020). Study-level background: Peptide stimulations targeted recently identified HLA-C-restricted CMV epitopes, whose presentation resists viral immunomodulation, together with well-studied HLA-B-restricted epitopes. Donor HLA type was relevant to the analysis, because carriage of CMV infection together with the matching HLA type was indicated by public TCR beta signatures.

The sequencing machine was an Illumina HiSeq 1500. Using fastp at Q25 and MiXCR, TCRdb reprocessed the public reads and kept productive beta chains. Every CDR3 protein is listed once, alongside the most common genes and DNA of its rows. The sample has about 830,000 distinct CDR3 sequences on record, about 31% of them singletons. Around an eighth of the sample rests with the top ten. Study-level results and caveats: In both this cohort and an independent cohort of several hundred donors, the cumulative frequency of public TCR beta family members distinguished carriers of CMV infection plus the relevant HLA type. In the ex vivo response, HLA-C-restricted CMV-specific TCR beta clonotypes were dominant, and in two of eight donors the single most frequent clonotype came from this HLA-C-restricted group.

The CDR3 sequence holds 13 residues, the cysteine and phenylalanine included. Only CDR3 DNA remains: 39 bases, in frame from the first base. Per the germline V gene (reference sequence), DFQATT is the CDR1 and SNEGSKA is the CDR2. Ends trimmed: V by 8 bases, J by 3 bases; bases unmatched to a gene: 7. Comments on this clonotype: Its specific antigen is unknown. Per-base qualities were not stored, and no clone one base away is much larger.

The treatment or condition label corresponds to: in vitro stimulation with specific CMV peptide epitopes to enrich CMV-specific T cells. The starting material was cultured CD8+ T cells from PBMCs, obtained from culture after CMV antigen stimulation. The TCR was taken from a human donor in good health (CMV status not recorded). Some clones in this sample may be carry-over from other donors' samples. The chain joins TRBV20-1 to TRBJ2-1; 7 middle bases align to TRBD2. In nucleotides, the sequence is TGCAGTCTTCGGGACTACAACTACAATGAGCAGTTCTTC. Its amino acids are CSLRDYNYNEQFF.